One and the same sample provided the 10 T cell receptor beta chains below, sequenced in a study of technical replicates of blood from several donors. The protocol was immunoSEQ multiplex PCR, while the TCRdb copy is restricted to in-frame clones and leaves out a portion. Of some 80,000 clones listed, more than 85% are singletons. Specimen: T cells isolated from PBMCs. These receptors were obtained from a human donor in good health.

This chain joins TRBV19 and TRBJ2-7; TRBD1 might be the D (5 bases). V was pared by 7 bases and J by 2 bases, with 15 bases between. CDR3 length: 14 residues. Germline V CDR1 and CDR2: LNHDA, SQIVND (reference sequence). The CDR3 coding sequence is TGTGCCAGTAAAATAGGGGAAGGGGCCTACGAGCAGTACTTC. Protein: CASKIGEGAYEQYF.

The rearrangement joins TRBV2 to TRBJ1-2; a weak D match, TRBD1 (5 bases). V was shortened by 4 bases and J by 4 bases, with 22 bases between the two germline ends. The CDR3 is made up of 17 amino acids. CDR1 SNHLY and CDR2 FYNNEI come from the germline V gene. The CDR3 DNA sequence: TGTGCCAGCAGTGCGGGGTTACAGTTGGGGGGGATCTATGGCTACACCTTC. This sequence encodes CASSAGLQLGGIYGYTF.

This rearrangement joins TRBV28 to TRBJ2-1; 9 nucleotides match TRBD2. This CDR3 region has 16 residues. The ends lost 3 bases at V and 3 bases at J; junction bases unmatched: 6. Germline CDR1 is MDHEN and CDR2 is SYDVKM. The chain's CDR3 is CASSFLRGRDYNEQFF. The CDR3 DNA is TGTGCCAGCAGTTTTCTGCGCGGGAGGGACTACAATGAGCAGTTCTTC.

In regard to this clone: This clone may be a read error of a much larger clone one base away. The chain joins TRBV19 to TRBJ1-3; TRBD1 agrees at 7 bases. Germline-derived CDR1 and CDR2 are LNHDA and SQIVND (reference sequence). The CDR3 has 16 amino acids. This chain's CDR3 is CASSIDLTGPGNTMYF. As DNA, the CDR3 is TGTGCCAGTAGTATAGACTTGACAGGGCCCGGAAACACCATGTATTTT.

J is TRBJ2-7 and V is TRBV28; 11 nucleotides agree with TRBD1. CDR1 MDHEN and CDR2 SYDVKM come from the germline V gene. J lost 5 bases, V lost 4 bases, and 10 bases had no gene match. The CDR3 runs 16 residues. CDR3 amino acids: CASSSNLDRGPDEQYF. DNA for the CDR3: TGTGCCAGCAGTTCCAACCTGGACAGGGGGCCGGACGAGCAGTACTTC.

V gene TRBV5-4 combines with J gene TRBJ2-7, with D possibly being TRBD1 (6 bases). With 4 bases removed from V and 3 bases from J, the gap between germline ends came to 17 bases. This CDR3 comprises 15 residues. Germline V gene lookup returns CDR1 SGHNT and CDR2 YYREEE (reference sequence). CDR3 in DNA: TGTGCCAGCAGCGCCCTTAGGGGGATGTACTACGAGCAGTACTTC. This codes for CASSALRGMYYEQYF.

This clone was detected only a few times. The gene calls are TRBV4-3 and TRBJ2-2; 8 bases are a match to TRBD2. Trimming removed 1 base from V and 7 bases from J; junction bases left unmatched: 11. CDR3 length equals 17 residues. The germline V gene encodes CDR1 LGHNA and CDR2 YSLEER. The CDR3 loop is CASSQGGAGEYIGELFF. Here the CDR3 DNA reads TGCGCCAGCAGCCAAGGAGGAGCGGGAGAATATATCGGGGAGCTGTTTTTT.

The chain joins TRBV15 to TRBJ2-2, with unresolved D. Germline V gives CDR1 LNHNV, CDR2 YYDKDF (reference sequence). Trimming took 4 bases from V and 9 from J, leaving 12 bases between them. This CDR3 is built from 13 residues. CDR3 DNA sequence: TGTGCCACCAGCACCCCTAGTGCCCGGGAGCTGTTTTTT. This codes for CATSTPSARELFF.

The V call is TRBV5-4, the J call TRBJ2-5, with TRBD2 matching 11 bases. This CDR3 comprises 15 residues. The germline V gene encodes CDR1 SGHNT and CDR2 YYREEE (reference sequence). J was trimmed by 2 bases and V by 3 bases; bases with no gene match: 3. As DNA, the CDR3 is TGTGCCAGCAGCTCGGGACTAGCGGTACAAGAGACCCAGTACTTC. This translates into CASSSGLAVQETQYF. The whole variable domain, remainder taken from reference TRBV5-4 and TRBJ2-5, is ETGVTQSPTHLIKTRGQQVTLRCSSQSGHNTVSWYQQALGQGPQFIFQYYREEENGRGNFPPRFSGLQFPNYSSELNVNALELDDSALYLCASSSGLAVQETQYFGPGTRLLVL.

The chain has TRBV9 and TRBJ2-1; TRBD2 is a possible D gene (7 bases). The V gene's germline CDR1 is SGDLS and CDR2 YYNGEE. The CDR3 is 15 amino acids. V was trimmed by 0 bases and J by 3 bases, leaving 10 bases between them. CDR3: CASSVEGDYYNEQFF. CDR3 sequence (DNA): TGTGCCAGCAGCGTAGAGGGGGACTACTACAATGAGCAGTTCTTC.